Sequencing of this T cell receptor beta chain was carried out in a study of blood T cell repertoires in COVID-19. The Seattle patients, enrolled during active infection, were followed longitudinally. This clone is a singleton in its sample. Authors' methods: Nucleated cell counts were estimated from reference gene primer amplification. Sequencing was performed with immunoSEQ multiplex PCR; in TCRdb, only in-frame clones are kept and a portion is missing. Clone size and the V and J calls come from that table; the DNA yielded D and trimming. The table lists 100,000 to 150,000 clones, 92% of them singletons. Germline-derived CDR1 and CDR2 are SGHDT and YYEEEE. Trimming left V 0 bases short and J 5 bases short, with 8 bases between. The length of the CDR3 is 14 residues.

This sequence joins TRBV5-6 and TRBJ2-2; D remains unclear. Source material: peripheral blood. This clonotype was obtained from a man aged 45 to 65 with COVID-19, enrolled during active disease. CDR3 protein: CASSLAFSTGELFF. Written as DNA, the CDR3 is TGTGCCAGCAGCTTGGCCTTCTCGACCGGGGAGCTGTTTTTT.